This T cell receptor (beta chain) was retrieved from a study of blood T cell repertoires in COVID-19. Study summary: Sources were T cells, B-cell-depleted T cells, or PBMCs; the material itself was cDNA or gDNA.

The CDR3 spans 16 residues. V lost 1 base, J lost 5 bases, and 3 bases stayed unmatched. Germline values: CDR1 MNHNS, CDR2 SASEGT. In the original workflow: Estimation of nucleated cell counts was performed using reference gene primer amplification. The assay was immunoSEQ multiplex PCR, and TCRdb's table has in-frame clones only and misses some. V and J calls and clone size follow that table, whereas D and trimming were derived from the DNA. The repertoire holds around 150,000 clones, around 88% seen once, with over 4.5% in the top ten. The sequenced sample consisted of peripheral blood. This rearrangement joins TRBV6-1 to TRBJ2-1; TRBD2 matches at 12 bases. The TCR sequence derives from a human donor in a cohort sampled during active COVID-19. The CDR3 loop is CASSEEASGGDNEQFF. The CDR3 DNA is TGTGCCAGCAGTGAAGAGGCTAGCGGGGGGGACAATGAGCAGTTCTTC.